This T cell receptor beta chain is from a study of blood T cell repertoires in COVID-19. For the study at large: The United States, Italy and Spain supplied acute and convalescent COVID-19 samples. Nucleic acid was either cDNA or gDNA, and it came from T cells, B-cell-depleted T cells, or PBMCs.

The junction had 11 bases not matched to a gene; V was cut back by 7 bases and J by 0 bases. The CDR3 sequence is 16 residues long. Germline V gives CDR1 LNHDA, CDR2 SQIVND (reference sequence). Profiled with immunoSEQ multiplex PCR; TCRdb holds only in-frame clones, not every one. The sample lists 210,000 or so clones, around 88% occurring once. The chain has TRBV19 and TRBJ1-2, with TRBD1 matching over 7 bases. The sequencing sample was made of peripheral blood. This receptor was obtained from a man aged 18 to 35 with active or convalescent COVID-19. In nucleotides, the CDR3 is TGTGCCAGTACCGAGACACCGGGACAGTCTAACTATGGCTACACCTTC. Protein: CASTETPGQSNYGYTF.